The rows below give T cell receptor beta chains drawn from one sample of a study of blood T cells in healthy people across ages. MiXCR, run by TCRdb on the 5' RACE reads, gives a single entry per CDR3 protein. The sample shows 1.5 million to 2 million distinct CDR3 sequences, roughly 27% of them seen only once. Sequenced input: blood. Every receptor here comes from a woman in her thirties in good health. Both conserved end residues are part of each CDR3. The D gene is left open where the match is weak. Clone sizes are given selectively: once, few, many, or a class where the clone is expanded.

size	D	V	length	J	CDR3	DNA
many	TRBD2	TRBV6-2/TRBV6-3	13	TRBJ2-7	CASGIAGIYEQYF	TGTGCCAGCGGCATAGCGGGAATCTACGAGCAGTACTTC
few	TRBD1	TRBV7-3	15	TRBJ2-7	CANSRNGQGAYEQYF	TGTGCCAACAGCCGGAACGGCCAGGGGGCTTACGAGCAGTACTTC
NA	TRBD1	TRBV6-1	17	TRBJ1-5	CASSTRDRGLSNRPQHF	TGTGCCAGCAGTACCCGGGACAGGGGCCTTAGCAATCGGCCCCAGCATTTT
NA	NA	TRBV9	14	TRBJ1-1	CASSSTARNTEAFF	TGTGCCAGCAGCTCCACTGCACGGAACACTGAAGCTTTCTTT
NA	TRBD1	TRBV5-1	15	TRBJ2-5	CASSTGTGRPETQYF	TGCGCCAGCAGCACCGGGACAGGGCGTCCGGAGACCCAGTACTTC
many	TRBD2	TRBV9	16	TRBJ2-3	CASSPRTSGITDTQYF	TGTGCCAGCAGCCCGCGGACTAGCGGGATCACAGATACGCAGTATTTT
few	TRBD1	TRBV5-1	14	TRBJ1-4	CASSFGDRNEKLFF	TGCGCCAGCAGCTTCGGGGACAGAAATGAAAAACTGTTTTTT
few	NA	TRBV15	16	TRBJ1-4	CATSQDPRSRGEKLFF	TGTGCCACCAGCCAAGACCCCCGATCCCGGGGAGAAAAACTGTTTTTT
few	TRBD1	TRBV2	15	TRBJ2-7	CASRVSRGQGSEQYF	TGTGCCAGCAGAGTCTCGCGGGGACAGGGGTCCGAGCAGTACTTC
few	NA	TRBV5-1	16	TRBJ2-7	CASSLAAQDKPYEQYF	TGCGCCAGCAGCTTGGCGGCCCAGGACAAACCATACGAGCAGTACTTC
few	NA	TRBV7-9	15	TRBJ2-5	CASSLGDPSEETQYF	TGTGCCAGCAGCTTAGGGGACCCGTCCGAAGAGACCCAGTACTTC
few	NA	TRBV6-2/TRBV6-3	13	TRBJ2-1	CASSRYGSGEQFF	TGTGCCAGCAGCCGCTACGGTAGCGGCGAGCAGTTCTTC
NA	NA	TRBV12-3/TRBV12-4	17	TRBJ2-1	CASRPPPGKGSYNEQFF	TGTGCCAGCAGACCGCCGCCGGGGAAAGGCTCCTACAATGAGCAGTTCTTC
many	TRBD2	TRBV20-1	16	TRBJ2-4	CSATNSGRTAKNIQYF	TGCAGTGCTACCAACAGCGGGAGGACGGCCAAAAACATTCAGTACTTC
many	TRBD2	TRBV13	14	TRBJ2-7	CASSFGGGIDEQYF	TGTGCCAGCAGCTTCGGCGGGGGGATTGACGAGCAGTACTTC
NA	NA	TRBV19	13	TRBJ1-5	CASSYLAGQPQHF	TGTGCCAGTAGTTATTTGGCGGGTCAGCCCCAGCATTTT
few	NA	TRBV9	12	TRBJ2-3	CASSVITDTQYF	TGTGCCAGCAGCGTAATAACAGATACGCAGTATTTT
NA	TRBD2	TRBV2	10	TRBJ2-1	CASGTSIQFF	TGTGCCAGCGGGACTAGCATTCAGTTCTTC
few	TRBD1	TRBV19	18	TRBJ2-4	CASSPQRQGASAKNIQYF	TGTGCCAGTAGTCCCCAAAGACAGGGGGCGTCCGCCAAAAACATTCAGTACTTC
NA	TRBD1	TRBV29-1	13	TRBJ1-1	CSVPTGSHTEAFF	TGCAGCGTTCCGACAGGGAGCCACACTGAAGCTTTCTTT
NA	TRBD1	TRBV4-1	17	TRBJ1-2	CASSGRRLGTANYGYTF	TGCGCCAGCAGCGGCCGACGTCTCGGGACAGCTAACTATGGCTACACCTTC
few	NA	TRBV7-9	14	TRBJ2-5	CASSPAPWEETQYF	TGTGCCAGCAGCCCCGCCCCATGGGAAGAGACCCAGTACTTC
NA	NA	TRBV11-3	14	TRBJ2-1	CASSLRLGDNEQFF	TGTGCCAGCAGCTTACGCCTGGGGGACAATGAGCAGTTCTTC
few	TRBD2	TRBV7-2	15	TRBJ2-5	CASSLGGSFGETQYF	TGTGCCAGCAGCTTAGGCGGGAGCTTCGGGGAGACCCAGTACTTC
few	TRBD1	TRBV29-1	14	TRBJ1-2	CSVARDREGGGYTF	TGCAGCGTTGCCCGGGACAGGGAAGGCGGAGGCTACACCTTC
NA	NA	TRBV29-1	14	TRBJ1-3	CSVVRTVSGNTIYF	TGCAGCGTTGTACGGACAGTCTCTGGAAACACCATATATTTT
NA	TRBD2	TRBV29-1	16	TRBJ2-3	CSVEGLSGVRTDTQYF	TGCAGCGTTGAAGGTCTTAGCGGGGTTCGCACAGATACGCAGTATTTT
NA	TRBD2	TRBV20-1	15	TRBJ2-1	CSARATSGATYEQFF	TGCAGTGCTAGAGCAACTAGCGGGGCTACCTATGAGCAGTTCTTC
few	NA	TRBV27	15	TRBJ1-4	CASSLDPTGSEKLFF	TGTGCCAGCAGTTTAGATCCGACAGGCAGTGAAAAACTGTTTTTT
few	TRBD1	TRBV18	14	TRBJ2-3	CASSGQGDTDTQYF	TGTGCCAGCTCCGGACAGGGGGACACAGATACGCAGTATTTT
many	TRBD2	TRBV5-6	15	TRBJ2-7	CASSRGGRGTYEQYF	TGTGCCAGCAGCAGGGGCGGGAGAGGAACCTACGAGCAGTACTTC
NA	NA	TRBV12-3/TRBV12-4	15	TRBJ1-3	CASSPPRSSGNTIYF	TGTGCCAGCAGTCCACCCAGGAGCTCTGGAAACACCATATATTTT
few	NA	TRBV5-1	15	TRBJ2-3	CASSLGRLGTDTQYF	TGCGCCAGCAGCTTGGGGAGACTAGGCACAGATACGCAGTATTTT
NA	NA	TRBV7-9	14	TRBJ2-3	CASSPSHGTDTQYF	TGTGCCAGTAGCCCCTCCCATGGCACAGATACGCAGTATTTT
many	NA	TRBV6-6	14	TRBJ2-7	CASSRDKSSYEQYF	TGTGCCAGCAGCCGGGACAAGAGCTCCTACGAGCAGTACTTC
NA	NA	TRBV20-1	18	TRBJ2-1	CSASLTAYRDPPFDERFF	TGCAGTGCTAGCCTTACAGCATACCGGGACCCGCCCTTCGATGAGCGGTTCTTC
NA	NA	TRBV5-1	13	TRBJ1-1	CASSLDPGFEAFF	TGCGCCAGCAGCCTGGATCCCGGGTTCGAAGCTTTCTTT
NA	NA	TRBV12-3/TRBV12-4	13	TRBJ2-1	CASELSGLHGQFF	TGTGCCAGCGAACTAAGTGGGCTCCATGGGCAGTTCTTC
NA	NA	TRBV15	12	TRBJ1-1	CATSIRGTEAFF	TGTGCCACCTCCATAAGAGGAACTGAAGCTTTCTTT
few	NA	TRBV12-3/TRBV12-4	15	TRBJ2-3	CVSSFDARPTDTQYF	TGTGTCAGCAGTTTTGATGCCCGGCCCACAGATACGCAGTATTTT
many	TRBD1	TRBV12-3/TRBV12-4	13	TRBJ2-7	CASSLGQPYEQYF	TGTGCCAGCAGCTTGGGACAGCCCTACGAGCAGTACTTC
NA	NA	TRBV15	15	TRBJ1-5	CATSGSSGFNQPQHF	TGTGCCACCAGCGGAAGTTCAGGGTTCAATCAGCCCCAGCATTTT
NA	TRBD2	TRBV20-1	14	TRBJ2-1	CSARASGRCNEQFF	TGCAGTGCTAGAGCCAGCGGGAGGTGCAATGAGCAGTTCTTC
many	NA	TRBV4-1	19	TRBJ2-6	CASSQGPPTGRSGANVLTF	TGCGCCAGCAGCCAAGGACCCCCGACAGGGAGGTCTGGGGCCAACGTCCTGACTTTC
NA	NA	TRBV4-1	17	TRBJ2-3	CASSQEPSRTGTDTQYF	TGCGCCAGCAGCCAGGAGCCTAGCAGAACTGGCACAGATACGCAGTATTTT
NA	NA	TRBV19	14	TRBJ2-5	CASSVGTGPETQYF	TGTGCCAGTAGTGTGGGGACTGGTCCAGAGACCCAGTACTTC
few	NA	TRBV20-1	16	TRBJ1-3	CSAVKWNREAGNTIYF	TGCAGTGCTGTAAAATGGAACAGGGAGGCTGGAAACACCATATATTTT
NA	NA	TRBV2	15	TRBJ2-3	CASSERSGLKDTQYF	TGTGCCAGCAGTGAGAGGTCAGGGTTAAAAGATACGCAGTATTTT